The T cell receptor (beta chain) under discussion was sequenced for a study of T cell responses to AZD1222 COVID-19 vaccine. Germline V gene data show CDR1 as MNHEY and CDR2 as SMNVEV (reference sequence). The V gene lost 1 base and the J gene lost 4 bases, with 7 bases spanning the gap. The CDR3 totals 13 residues. A word on this clone: Its cognate antigen is unknown.

Study results and limitations: It should be noted that donors were predominantly white British and more often female, and clonal diversity was possibly underestimated. When two AZD1222 doses had been given, Spike-specific TCR breadth and depth rose.

TCRdb's copy holds only in-frame clones and misses some; the assay was immunoSEQ multiplex PCR. The sample carries about 120,000 clones, around nine tenths recorded once. This specimen consisted of peripheral blood, obtained on day 0 of AZD1222 vaccination. The TCR was taken from an adult in good health. The chain employs TRBV27 and TRBJ1-1; D is ambiguous. CDR3 sequence (DNA): TGTGCCAGCAGTTTATACCACGGCACTGAAGCTTTCTTT. Translating gives CASSLYHGTEAFF.